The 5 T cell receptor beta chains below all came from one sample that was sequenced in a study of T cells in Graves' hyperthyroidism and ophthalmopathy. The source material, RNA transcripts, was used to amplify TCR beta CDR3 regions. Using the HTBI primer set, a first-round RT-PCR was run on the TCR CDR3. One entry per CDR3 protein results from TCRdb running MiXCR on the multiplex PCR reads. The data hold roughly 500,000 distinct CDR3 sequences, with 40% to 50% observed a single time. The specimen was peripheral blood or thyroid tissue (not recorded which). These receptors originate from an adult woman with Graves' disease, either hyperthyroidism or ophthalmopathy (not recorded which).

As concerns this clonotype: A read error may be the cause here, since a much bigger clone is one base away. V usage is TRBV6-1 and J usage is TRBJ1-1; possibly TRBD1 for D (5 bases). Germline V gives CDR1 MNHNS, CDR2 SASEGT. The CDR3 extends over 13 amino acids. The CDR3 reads CGSFTGGITEAFF. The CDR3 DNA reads TGTGGCAGCTTTACCGGGGGAATAACTGAAGCTTTCTTT.

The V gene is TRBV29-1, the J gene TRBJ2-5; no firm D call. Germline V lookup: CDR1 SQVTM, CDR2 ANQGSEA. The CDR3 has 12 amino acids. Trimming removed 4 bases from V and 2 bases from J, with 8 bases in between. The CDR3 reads CSVGAEQETQYF. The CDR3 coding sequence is TGCAGCGTTGGGGCAGAGCAAGAGACCCAGTACTTC.

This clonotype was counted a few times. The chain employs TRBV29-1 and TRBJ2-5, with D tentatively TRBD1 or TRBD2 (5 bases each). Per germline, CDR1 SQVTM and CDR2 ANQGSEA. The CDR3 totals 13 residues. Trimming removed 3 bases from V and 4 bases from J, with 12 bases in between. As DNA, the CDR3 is TGCAGCGTTGATATCCCAGGGAGAGAGACCCAGTACTTC. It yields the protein CSVDIPGRETQYF.

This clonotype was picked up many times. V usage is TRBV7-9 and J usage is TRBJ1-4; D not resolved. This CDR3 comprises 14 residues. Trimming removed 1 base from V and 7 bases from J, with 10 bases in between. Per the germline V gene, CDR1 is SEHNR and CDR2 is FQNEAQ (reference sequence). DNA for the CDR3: TGTGCCAGCAGCTTAGGCTCCTGGGGTGAAAAACTGTTTTTT. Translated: CASSLGSWGEKLFF.

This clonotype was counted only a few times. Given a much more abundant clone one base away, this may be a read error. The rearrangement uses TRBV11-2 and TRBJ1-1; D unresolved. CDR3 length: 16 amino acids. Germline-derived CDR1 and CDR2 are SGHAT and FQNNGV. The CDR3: CASSLEPLLEYTEASF. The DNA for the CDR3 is TGTGCCAGCAGCTTAGAGCCCCTCCTTGAGTACACTGAAGCTTCCTTT.